This T cell receptor beta chain was identified in a study of T cells after posttransplantation cyclophosphamide. Generated by immunoSEQ multiplex PCR, the TCRdb table keeps only in-frame clones and is missing some. The sample yields about 21,000 clones, roughly nine tenths seen once. This CDR3 has 14 amino acids. The germline V and J ends were trimmed by 4 bases and 5 bases, with 12 bases remaining between them. Germline CDR1 SGHTA, CDR2 FQGNSA. Sampled 1 year posttransplant, controls received myeloablative marrow transplants, methotrexate and a calcineurin inhibitor. The sample holds one count of this clone.

The rearrangement joins TRBV7-2 to TRBJ1-5; D is possibly TRBD1 (5 bases). The sequence was collected from a female patient aged 30 to 45 who received an allogeneic stem cell transplant from an unrelated donor, was CMV-positive, and had acute and chronic GVHD. Some T cells may originate from the graft donor. The sequencing here drew on PBMCs, taken around 370 days after allogeneic stem cell transplant with calcineurin inhibitor and methotrexate. CDR3 in DNA: TGTGCCAGCAGCTCGGGGGGGATAGATCAGCCCCAGCATTTT. It is translated as CASSSGGIDQPQHF.